These T cell receptor beta chains were read from a single sample in a study of blood T cell repertoires in COVID-19. Sequenced by immunoSEQ multiplex PCR; TCRdb stores in-frame clones only, minus some. The table shows roughly 79,000 clones, with 80% to 90% occurring only once. Sequencing was performed on peripheral blood. These receptors came from a man in his fifties or sixties with active COVID-19. CDR3s include the opening cysteine and the closing phenylalanine or tryptophan. Each record gives: V gene, J gene, clone size, D gene, CDR3 protein, CDR3 DNA. A D gene is named only where the DNA matches it firmly. Some rows have no size entry. The others give once, few or many, or a class for an expanded clone.

>TRBV19|TRBJ1-1|.|TRBD1
CASSQGARTEAFF
TGTGCCAGTAGTCAGGGGGCTCGGACTGAAGCTTTCTTT
>TRBV5-4|TRBJ2-7|few|.
CASSSGRGLQYEQYF
TGTGCCAGCAGCTCAGGTCGGGGGTTACAATACGAGCAGTACTTC
>TRBV12-3/TRBV12-4|TRBJ1-3|.|.
CASSLKTSTIYF
TGTGCCAGCAGTTTAAAGACTTCCACCATATATTTT
>TRBV5-1|TRBJ2-7|few|TRBD2
CASSETSGGNFYEQYF
TGCGCCAGCAGCGAAACTAGCGGGGGAAACTTCTACGAGCAGTACTTC
>TRBV12-2|TRBJ1-5|.|.
CASRLPTSTANQPQHF
TGTGCAAGTCGCTTACCGACTTCGACAGCCAATCAGCCCCAGCATTTT
>TRBV7-3|TRBJ1-6|few|.
CASSLAAGNSPLHF
TGTGCCAGCAGCTTAGCTGCAGGGAATTCACCCCTCCACTTT
>TRBV29-1|TRBJ1-1|.|TRBD1
CSDGTGSVNTEAFF
TGCAGCGACGGGACAGGGTCGGTGAACACTGAAGCTTTCTTT
>TRBV4-3|TRBJ2-3|.|TRBD1
CASSPTATGATDTQYF
TGCGCCAGCAGCCCCACCGCGACAGGGGCCACAGATACGCAGTATTTT
>TRBV7-3|TRBJ2-5|.|.
CASSPGHNGVETQYF
TGTGCCAGCAGCCCTGGACACAATGGCGTGGAGACCCAGTACTTC
>TRBV4-1|TRBJ2-4|.|TRBD1
CASSPGLQGAIKNIQYF
TGCGCCAGCAGCCCAGGGTTGCAGGGGGCAATTAAAAACATTCAGTACTTC
>TRBV3-1/TRBV3-2|TRBJ1-1|.|TRBD1
CASSPDRGTEAFF
TGTGCCAGCAGCCCGGACAGGGGCACTGAAGCTTTCTTT
>TRBV6-2/TRBV6-3|TRBJ1-1|.|.
CASSYPPTAMNTEAFF
TGTGCCAGCAGTTACCCCCCGACAGCGATGAACACTGAAGCTTTCTTT
>TRBV7-3|TRBJ2-3|once|TRBD2
CASSLFASTSGGSSTDTQYF
TGTGCCAGCAGCTTATTTGCCTCGACTAGCGGGGGGTCTAGCACAGATACGCAGTATTTT
>TRBV10-3|TRBJ2-7|once|.
CATSRGGYEQYF
TGTGCTACCAGCCGGGGAGGTTACGAGCAGTACTTC
>TRBV6-6|TRBJ1-2|.|.
CASSYSEDYGYTF
TGTGCCAGCAGTTACTCGGAGGACTATGGCTACACCTTC
>TRBV29-1|TRBJ2-3|.|.
CSVGAVGFTGTDTQYF
TGCAGCGTGGGGGCTGTTGGGTTTACAGGGACAGATACGCAGTATTTT